This TCR beta chain originates from a study of blood T cell repertoires in COVID-19. Study-wide context: Donors in the United States, Italy and Spain gave samples during acute or convalescent COVID-19.

The germline V gene has CDR1 SGHRS and CDR2 YFSETQ. V shed 4 bases and J 5 bases; nucleotides not matched to a gene: 6. The CDR3 sequence is 15 residues long. Assay: immunoSEQ multiplex PCR; the TCRdb copy retains only in-frame clones and omits some. The sample contains around 220,000 clones, approximately 90% of which appear only once. Specimen: peripheral blood. The TCR originated in a man aged 45-60 years with acute or convalescent COVID-19. V and J are TRBV5-1 and TRBJ2-3; 11 bases are a match to TRBD2. The CDR3 DNA reads TGCGCCAGCAGCGGCAGTCTAGCGGGGGGAGATACGCAGTATTTT. Protein sequence: CASSGSLAGGDTQYF.